The clone carrying this T cell receptor beta chain was counted between two and nine times. This specimen belongs to a study of T-cell reconstitution after alpha-beta-depleted transplantation in children. Unique molecular identifiers featured in how the TCRbeta library was prepared. TCRdb itself ran the PCR reads through MiXCR, one entry per CDR3 protein. The sample has 500,000 or so distinct CDR3 sequences, about an eighth seen once; the top ten hold 11% to 15%. With 4 bases removed from V and 5 bases from J, the gap between germline ends came to 18 bases. The germline V gene has CDR1 DFQATT and CDR2 SNEGSKA (reference sequence). This CDR3 is built from 14 residues.

The chain links TRBV20-1 to TRBJ2-7, with D perhaps given as TRBD1 or TRBD2 (6 bases each). This sequence originates from a female patient aged 2 to 10 who had a stem cell transplant for aplastic anemia, so the T cells may come from the graft donor. Sequencing was performed on PBMCs, mostly from graft donor cells, taken 180 days after TCRalphabeta/CD19-depleted stem cell transplant. The CDR3 DNA reads as TGCAGTGCTACGTGGGGGGCAGGGGAGCACGAGCAGTACTTC. It translates to CSATWGAGEHEQYF.